One and the same sample provided the 26 T cell receptor beta chains below, sequenced in a study of cytomegalovirus exposure and HLA in healthy donors. It was with 60 Vbeta and 13 Jbeta primers that the PCR ran. Some clones are missing from TCRdb's copy, which holds only in-frame ones; the method was immunoSEQ multiplex PCR. The sample includes fewer than 250,000 clones, about 70% of them seen just once. Sequencing was carried out using PBMCs. Receptor source: a woman in her 30s in good health and CMV-seronegative.

This chain connects TRBV2 to TRBJ1-1; 12 bases map to TRBD1. Germline lookup yields CDR1 SNHLY and CDR2 FYNNEI. The CDR3 loop spans 16 amino acids. V was clipped by 4 bases and J by 3 bases; unmatched bases: 6. CDR3 sequence (DNA): TGTGCCAGCAGTGGATCCCGGGACAGGGGGCACACTGAAGCTTTCTTT. Protein product: CASSGSRDRGHTEAFF. Combining the CDR3 with reference TRBV2 and TRBJ1-1 gives the whole variable domain EPEVTQTPSHQVTQMGQEVILRCVPISNHLYFYWYRQILGQKVEFLVSFYNNEISEKSEIFDDQFSVERPDGSNFTLKIRSTKLEDSAMYFCASSGSRDRGHTEAFFGQGTRLTVV.

The chain couples TRBV6-1 to TRBJ2-1; tentatively, D is TRBD2 (6 bases). Germline V lookup: CDR1 MNHNS, CDR2 SASEGT. The CDR3 spans 13 residues. Trimming removed 11 bases from V and 9 bases from J, with 20 bases in between. The CDR3 is CALGAFSGAEQFF. DNA of the CDR3: TGTGCCCTCGGGGCATTTAGCGGAGCTGAGCAGTTCTTC.

This chain links TRBV9 with TRBJ2-3, with 9 positions matching TRBD2. The J segment lost 2 bases and the V segment lost 0 bases, leaving 4 bases of the junction unmatched. In germline, CDR1 is SGDLS, CDR2 YYNGEE. This CDR3 has 16 amino acids. CDR3: CASSVGLAGFTDTQYF. The CDR3 region has the DNA TGTGCCAGCAGCGTAGGTCTAGCGGGATTCACAGATACGCAGTATTTT.

This chain connects TRBV7-6 to TRBJ1-1; a possible D gene is TRBD1 (5 bases). V dropped 5 bases and J dropped 1 base, with 17 bases sitting between them. Germline CDR1 SGHVS, CDR2 FNYEAQ. This CDR3 is built from 16 residues. CDR3 nucleotides: TGTGCCAGCAGCCCAGGGACCTTCGGGGGGAACACTGAAGCTTTCTTT. This codes for CASSPGTFGGNTEAFF.

This chain joins TRBV5-1 and TRBJ1-2; weak D call: TRBD1 (5 bases). The ends were cut back, 0 bases at V and 3 bases at J, with 12 bases in the middle. The germline V gene has CDR1 SGHRS and CDR2 YFSETQ. This CDR3 region has 15 residues. The chain's CDR3 is CASSLEAGQYYGYTF. The CDR3 nucleotides read TGCGCCAGCAGCTTGGAAGCAGGGCAGTACTATGGCTACACCTTC. Drawing the rest from reference TRBV5-1 and TRBJ1-2, the complete variable domain is KAGVTQTPRYLIKTRGQQVTLSCSPISGHRSVSWYQQTPGQGLQFLFEYFSETQRNKGNFPGRFSGRQFSNSRSEMNVSTLELGDSALYLCASSLEAGQYYGYTFGSGTRLTVV.

Comment on this clone: The same CDR3 is also encoded by other DNA sequences in this sample. The chain recombines TRBV6-1 with TRBJ2-7; 7 bases map to TRBD1. Germline V gene lookup returns CDR1 MNHNS and CDR2 SASEGT. This CDR3 is built from 13 residues. V shed 6 bases and J 3 bases; nucleotides not matched to a gene: 5. CDR3 bases: TGTGCCAGCAGCACACGGGACAGCTACGAGCAGTACTTC. Protein: CASSTRDSYEQYF.

For the CDR3, the DNA is TGCGCCAGCAGTGAGACGAGGACAGGGTGGAGTAATTCACCCCTCCACTTT. As protein: CASSETRTGWSNSPLHF. The chain couples TRBV10-2 to TRBJ1-6; 8 bases are shared with TRBD1. This CDR3 has 17 residues. Germline CDR1 WSHSY, CDR2 SAAADI. The junction had 9 bases not matched to a gene; V was cut back by 2 bases and J by 6 bases.

The chain recombines TRBV18 with TRBJ2-1, with 10 bases lining up with TRBD2. CDR3 length: 16 amino acids. The germline CDR1 and CDR2 sequences are KGHSH and LQKENI. With V trimmed by 5 bases and J by 3 bases, 7 bases remained unmatched. Here the CDR3 DNA reads TGTGCCAGCTCAAACTTAGCGGGGGGAGTCTACAATGAGCAGTTCTTC. Amino acid sequence: CASSNLAGGVYNEQFF.

The gene calls are TRBV29-1 and TRBJ1-1; a possible D gene is TRBD1 (5 bases). The CDR3 consists of 11 residues. V shed 5 bases and J shed 4 bases, with 8 bases lying between them. The V gene's germline CDR1 is SQVTM and CDR2 ANQGSEA. The CDR3 reads CSVLGGTEAFF. The CDR3 region has the DNA TGCAGCGTTTTGGGGGGCACTGAAGCTTTCTTT.

The chain employs TRBV13 and TRBJ2-1, with 10 positions matching TRBD2. J lost 8 bases, V lost 5 bases, and 12 bases had no gene match. Germline CDR1 reads PRHDT; CDR2 reads FYEKMQ (reference sequence). The length of the CDR3 is 16 residues. CDR3 sequence (DNA): TGTGCCAGCAGCCACCGGACTAGCGGTTATCGGGATGAGCAGTTCTTC. This sequence encodes CASSHRTSGYRDEQFF.

The V call is TRBV2, the J call TRBJ2-7; 10 nucleotides line up with TRBD1. This CDR3 has 14 amino acids. V gave up 5 bases and J gave up 3 bases; unmatched junction bases: 4. Per germline, CDR1 SNHLY and CDR2 FYNNEI. The chain's CDR3 is CASSPGTGVYEQYF. DNA for the CDR3: TGTGCCAGCAGTCCCGGGACAGGGGTCTACGAGCAGTACTTC.

A few counts support this clone. The same CDR3 can be traced to other DNA sequences in this sample. The chain employs TRBV5-5 and TRBJ1-1; 11 bases match TRBD1. Germline CDR1 and CDR2: SGHKS and YYEKEE (reference sequence). V gave up 3 bases and J gave up 5 bases; unmatched junction bases: 3. CDR3 length: 14 amino acids. The DNA for the CDR3 is TGTGCCAGCAGCTCTGGACAGGGGGCAACTGAAGCTTTCTTT. Its protein is CASSSGQGATEAFF.

This clone was found a few times. The chain employs TRBV19 and TRBJ1-2; no firm D call. This CDR3 spans 16 amino acids. Looked up from germline, CDR1 is LNHDA and CDR2 is SQIVND (reference sequence). Trimming shortened V by 4 bases and J by 0 bases, and 15 bases separated the two germline ends. CDR3 residues: CASSTRLFQANYGYTF. CDR3 nucleotides: TGTGCCAGTAGTACCCGACTGTTTCAAGCTAACTATGGCTACACCTTC. Complete variable domain (other parts from reference TRBV19 and TRBJ1-2): DGGITQSPKYLFRKEGQNVTLSCEQNLNHDAMYWYRQDPGQGLRLIYYSQIVNDFQKGDIAEGYSVSREKKESFPLTVTSAQKNPTAFYLCASSTRLFQANYGYTFGSGTRLTVV.

The rearrangement links TRBV2 to TRBJ1-2; possible D gene TRBD1, 6 bases. Looked up from germline, CDR1 is SNHLY and CDR2 is FYNNEI. The V end was cut by 5 bases, the J end by 4 bases, with 14 bases between. The CDR3 length is 14 residues. CDR3 bases: TGTGCCAGCAGTAGACAGACAGGCACCTATGGCTACACCTTC. Amino acids: CASSRQTGTYGYTF.

The rearrangement uses TRBV27 and TRBJ1-5, with unresolved D. The CDR3 runs to 11 residues. V gave up 2 bases and J gave up 6 bases, with 2 bases separating them. Germline values: CDR1 MNHEY, CDR2 SMNVEV (reference sequence). CDR3 residues: CASSLLQPQHF. The CDR3 region has the DNA TGTGCCAGCAGTTTACTTCAGCCCCAGCATTTT.

V is TRBV2 and J is TRBJ2-7; 7 bases are a match to TRBD2. Looked up from germline, CDR1 is SNHLY and CDR2 is FYNNEI. The CDR3 contains 15 residues. J lost 3 bases, V lost 6 bases, and 11 bases had no gene match. CDR3 region: CASRVGGNGHYEQYF. CDR3 coding DNA: TGTGCCAGCAGAGTCGGGGGGAACGGTCACTACGAGCAGTACTTC.

The sample holds a few counts of this clone. The V and J genes are TRBV7-9 and TRBJ2-7; 7 bases line up with TRBD1. The CDR3 totals 14 residues. The V gene's germline CDR1 is SEHNR and CDR2 FQNEAQ (reference sequence). J gave up 2 bases and V 4 bases, and 5 bases lay outside the gene matches. CDR3 amino acids: CASSSTDRAYEQYF. The CDR3 DNA reads TGTGCCAGCAGCTCCACCGACAGGGCCTACGAGCAGTACTTC.

The V and J genes are TRBV7-9 and TRBJ1-1; D perhaps matches TRBD1 (6 bases). This CDR3 has 18 amino acids. Germline V gene data show CDR1 as SEHNR and CDR2 as FQNEAQ (reference sequence). Trimming cost V 1 base and J 0 bases, with 18 bases left between them. CDR3 DNA: TGTGCCAGCAGCTTAGAAGGACTCGGGGGGGCCATGAACACTGAAGCTTTCTTT. This gives the protein CASSLEGLGGAMNTEAFF.

The CDR3 sequence is CASSPGWGRTDTQYF. The CDR3 bases are TGTGCCAGCAGTCCTGGGTGGGGCCGCACAGATACGCAGTATTTT. The chain recombines TRBV6-6 with TRBJ2-3, with TRBD1 as a possible D gene (5 bases). The CDR3 is 15 residues long. The germline V and J ends were trimmed by 5 bases and 1 base, with 13 bases remaining between them. The V gene's germline CDR1 is MNHNY and CDR2 SVGAGI (reference sequence).

The rearrangement links TRBV5-1 to TRBJ1-1; TRBD1 might be the D (6 bases). Looked up from germline, CDR1 is SGHRS and CDR2 is YFSETQ. The ends were cut back, 4 bases at V and 2 bases at J, with 18 bases in the middle. The CDR3 length is 16 residues. For the CDR3, the DNA is TGCGCCAGCAGCCGAGAAGGGGCAGGGGCCAACACTGAAGCTTTCTTT. As protein: CASSREGAGANTEAFF.

On this clone: The same CDR3 arises from other DNA sequences in this sample as well. This sequence joins TRBV7-9 and TRBJ2-2; possibly TRBD2 for D (6 bases). The CDR3 extends over 15 amino acids. Germline V gene lookup returns CDR1 SEHNR and CDR2 FQNEAQ (reference sequence). Trimming took 5 bases from V and 0 from J, leaving 10 bases between them. The CDR3 loop is CASSHRDSNTGELFF. As DNA, the CDR3 is TGTGCCAGCAGCCACCGGGACTCGAACACCGGGGAGCTGTTTTTT.

The chain employs TRBV6-1 and TRBJ1-1; D not resolved. This CDR3 has 13 amino acids. V dropped 7 bases and J dropped 6 bases, with 15 bases sitting between them. Germline V gives CDR1 MNHNS, CDR2 SASEGT. Here the CDR3 DNA reads TGTGCCAGCATTAACACAGTGAAAGCTGAAGCTTTCTTT. This gives the protein CASINTVKAEAFF.

The CDR3 here is CASSQGQTGYTF. CDR3 nucleotides: TGTGCCAGCAGCCAAGGTCAGACAGGCTACACCTTC. The chain combines TRBV4-2 with TRBJ1-2; D gene uncertain. Trimming pared 1 base from V and 8 bases from J, leaving 8 bases between. The CDR3 consists of 12 residues. Germline CDR1 is LGHNA and CDR2 is YNFKEQ.

The chain is built from TRBV6-1 and TRBJ1-3; 7 bases align to TRBD1. This CDR3 has 14 residues. The ends lost 5 bases at V and 0 bases at J; junction bases unmatched: 1. In germline, CDR1 is MNHNS, CDR2 SASEGT. CDR3 protein: CASSRDSSGNTIYF. The DNA of the CDR3 is TGTGCCAGCAGTCGGGACAGCTCTGGAAACACCATATATTTT.

V usage is TRBV6-1 and J usage is TRBJ1-2, with TRBD1 identical over 10 bases. Germline CDR1 MNHNS, CDR2 SASEGT. V lost 2 bases to trimming and J lost 3 bases; unmatched junction nucleotides: 6. CDR3 size: 16 residues. The CDR3 DNA follows: TGTGCCAGCAGTGAACCGGGACAGGGGTCCCACTATGGCTACACCTTC. It yields the protein CASSEPGQGSHYGYTF.

The CDR3 sequence: CAIKGQATTEAFF. The CDR3, as DNA: TGTGCCATCAAAGGACAGGCCACAACTGAAGCTTTCTTT. The chain joins TRBV10-3 to TRBJ1-1, with TRBD1 identical over 7 bases. This CDR3 region has 13 residues. Germline lookup yields CDR1 ENHRY and CDR2 SYGVKD. The J segment lost 5 bases and the V segment lost 7 bases, leaving 7 bases of the junction unmatched.